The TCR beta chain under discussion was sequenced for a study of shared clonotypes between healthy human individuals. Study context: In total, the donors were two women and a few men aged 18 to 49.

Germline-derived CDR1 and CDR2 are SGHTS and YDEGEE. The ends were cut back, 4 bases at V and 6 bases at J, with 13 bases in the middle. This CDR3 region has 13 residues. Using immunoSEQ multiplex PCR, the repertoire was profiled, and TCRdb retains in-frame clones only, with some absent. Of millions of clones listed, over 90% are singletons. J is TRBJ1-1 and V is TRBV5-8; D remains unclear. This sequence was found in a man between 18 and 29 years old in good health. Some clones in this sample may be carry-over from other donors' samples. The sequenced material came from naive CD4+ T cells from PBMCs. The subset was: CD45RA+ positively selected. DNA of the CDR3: TGTGCCAGCAGCAAATGGGGAGTCCCTGAAGCTTTCTTT. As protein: CASSKWGVPEAFF.